This TCR beta chain came from a study of glioma-infiltrating T cells. General study points: Above-expected tissue-blood divergence occurred in all gliomas, most in low-grade ones. CDR3 overlap between tissue and blood was very small.

As regards this clonotype: Its antigen is unidentified.

Amplification of TCR alpha and beta CDR3 regions from RNA used iRepertoire nested multiplex PCR. Tissue mRNA or PBMC total RNA, about 85-400 ng, went into one-step reverse transcription and amplification. One entry per CDR3 protein results from TCRdb running MiXCR on the multiplex PCR reads. The table records about 1,800 distinct CDR3 sequences, 25% to 35% of them present only once. Germline CDR1 reads SGHVS; CDR2 reads FNYEAQ. V was clipped by 1 base and J by 0 bases, with 16 bases between them. The CDR3 has 17 residues. The TCR originated in a human donor with low-grade glioma or glioblastoma, undergoing nonglioma brain surgery, or in good health (not recorded which). The V and J genes are TRBV7-6 and TRBJ2-7; the D gene is possibly TRBD2 (6 bases). The sequencing sample was made of glioma tissue, nonneoplastic brain tissue, or PBMCs (not recorded which). CDR3 sequence reads: CASSLVRGRTNSYEQYF. CDR3 in DNA: TGTGCCAGCAGCTTAGTTCGGGGGAGGACTAACTCCTACGAGCAGTACTTC.